This TCR beta chain was found in a study of T cell repertoires in cytomegalovirus infection. Study-wide context: Epitope selection comprised recently identified HLA-C-restricted CMV epitopes and well-studied HLA-B-restricted CMV epitopes. Carrying CMV and the relevant HLA type showed in public TCR beta signatures. Whole-study findings and limits: Within the response measured ex vivo, HLA-C-restricted CMV-specific TCR beta clonotypes were dominant. Individuals carrying CMV plus the relevant HLA were identified by cumulative frequency of public TCR beta families.

In TCRdb, the reads were re-called with MiXCR into one record per CDR3 protein. This table holds 200,000 to 250,000 distinct CDR3 sequences, around 35% found once. CDR1 SNHLY and CDR2 FYNNEI come from the germline V gene. Trimming took off 4 bases at V and 1 base at J, with 7 bases between the two ends. The CDR3 length is 13 residues. A word on this clonotype: The antigen is undetermined.

The sequenced sample was CD8+ T cells from cultured PBMCs, obtained from culture after CMV antigen stimulation. The clonotype comes from a human donor in good health (CMV status not recorded). Some clones in this sample may be carry-over from other donors' samples. The gene calls are TRBV2 and TRBJ1-2; no reliable D call. The CDR3 sequence is CASSGTDNYGYTF. The CDR3 DNA sequence: TGTGCCAGCAGTGGGACGGATAACTATGGCTACACCTTC.